These 4 T cell receptor beta chains originate from one sample sequenced in a study of T cells in women clearing cervical HPV infection. Repertoires were generated with immunoSEQ multiplex PCR, while TCRdb's copy carries only in-frame clones and drops some. Listed are around 30,000 clones; roughly 6.8% falls within the top ten. Sequenced sample: blood buffy coat. Receptors were obtained from a woman between 18 and 70 years old with a cervical HPV16 infection that either progressed to CIN3+ or cleared (not recorded which).

Turning to this clone: The read terminates 3 residues ahead of where the CDR3 ends, so the germline J gene completes it. This chain links TRBV20-1 with TRBJ1-2; D is undetermined. Trimming removed 3 bases at V and 2 bases at J, with 13 bases between. Germline V gene lookup returns CDR1 DFQATT and CDR2 SNEGSKA (reference sequence). This CDR3 contains 14 residues. The CDR3 loop is CSARIPGNNYGYTF. Partial CDR3 DNA: TGCAGTGCTAGGATCCCGGGGAACAACTATGGC.

As regards this clone: The CDR3 end lies 3 residues beyond the end of the read and is filled in from the germline J gene. This sequence joins TRBV19 and TRBJ2-3; perhaps TRBD2 as D (6 bases). Trimming left V 4 bases short and J 4 bases short, with 9 bases between. The CDR3 spans 13 residues. The germline CDR1 and CDR2 sequences are LNHDA and SQIVND (reference sequence). Incomplete CDR3 DNA: TGTGCCAGTAGTACGCCGGGGGCAGATACG. This gives the protein CASSTPGADT. The CDR3, in full, reads CASSTPGADTQYF.

As to this clone: The read stops 3 residues short of the end of the CDR3; the missing end is completed from the germline J gene. The rearrangement uses TRBV30 and TRBJ1-1; D perhaps matches TRBD1 (5 bases). V lost 3 bases, J lost 3 bases, and 8 bases lay in between. Per germline, CDR1 GTSNPN and CDR2 SVGIG (reference sequence). This CDR3 is 12 amino acids long. This CDR3 is CAWSWGDTEAFF. CDR3 DNA (partial): TGTGCCTGGAGCTGGGGGGACACTGAA. The whole variable domain, filled in from reference TRBV30 and TRBJ1-1, reads SQTIHQWPATLVQPVGSPLSLECTVEGTSNPNLYWYRQAAGRGLQLLFYSVGIGQISSEVPQNLSASRPQDRQFILSSKKLLLSDSGFYLCAWSWGDTEAFFGQGTRLTVV.

Concerning this clone: The sequence runs out 3 residues before the end of the CDR3; the remainder is reconstructed from the germline J gene. V usage is TRBV5-4 and J usage is TRBJ1-2, with D perhaps TRBD1 (5 bases). The CDR3 extends over 14 amino acids. The germline V gene encodes CDR1 SGHNT and CDR2 YYREEE (reference sequence). With 7 bases removed from V and 4 bases from J, the gap between germline ends came to 17 bases. This CDR3 reads CASAPEGSLYGYTF. CDR3 DNA, as far as it was read: TGTGCCAGCGCGCCGGAGGGGAGTCTCTATGGC.